A single sample is the source of the 5 T cell receptor beta chains below, sequenced in a study of blood T cells in healthy people across ages. For the second PCR, which ran for roughly 7 to 11 cycles, a sample-barcoded 5' primer and a J-beta primer mix were used. TCRdb recomputed calls from the 5' RACE reads with MiXCR, one row per CDR3 protein. This repertoire shows 1.8 million or so distinct CDR3 sequences, approximately 40% found once; its top ten account for roughly 23%. The specimen sequenced was blood. The receptors were sampled from a human donor in good health.

This clonotype has ten or more counts. CDR3 nucleotide sequence: TGCAGCGTAGACCCGTGGGGGACGGAATCCTTGGAGTCGCAGTTCTTC. Translation gives CSVDPWGTESLESQFF. V is TRBV29-1 and J is TRBJ2-1, with D perhaps matching TRBD1 or TRBD2 (5 bases each). From germline, CDR1 is SQVTM and CDR2 ANQGSEA. V lost 6 bases and J 12 bases, leaving 30 bases between the germline ends. The CDR3 has 16 amino acids.

This chain uses TRBV2 with TRBJ1-1; TRBD1 matches at 8 bases. The V gene end was trimmed by 6 bases and the J gene end by 2 bases; junction bases not matched to a gene: 5. CDR3 length: 14 amino acids. Germline V gives CDR1 SNHLY, CDR2 FYNNEI. The CDR3 here is CASRPTGVNTEAFF. The CDR3 nucleotides read TGTGCCAGCAGGCCGACAGGGGTCAACACTGAAGCTTTCTTT.

The rearrangement links TRBV20-1 to TRBJ2-3; D call uncertain. The ends were cut back, 3 bases at V and 8 bases at J, with 12 bases in the middle. Looked up from germline, CDR1 is DFQATT and CDR2 is SNEGSKA (reference sequence). This CDR3 has 12 residues. The CDR3: CSARIGVGTQYF. In nucleotides, the CDR3 is TGCAGTGCTAGGATAGGAGTGGGTACGCAGTATTTT.

V is TRBV18 and J is TRBJ1-6, with 8 bases lining up with TRBD1. The CDR3 spans 14 residues. Looked up from germline, CDR1 is KGHSH and CDR2 is LQKENI. Unmatched junction bases numbered 5, after V lost 6 bases and J lost 7 bases. The CDR3 region is CASSPRDRNSPLHF. The CDR3 region has the DNA TGTGCCAGCTCGCCTAGGGACAGGAATTCACCCCTCCACTTT.

This clonotype was detected a few times. This chain uses TRBV28 with TRBJ2-2; TRBD2 agrees at 7 bases. The CDR3 is made up of 15 amino acids. The J segment lost 5 bases and the V segment lost 3 bases, leaving 6 bases of the junction unmatched. Germline-derived CDR1 and CDR2 are MDHEN and SYDVKM. CDR3 DNA: TGTGCCAGCAGTTTGGGGACTACAAGTACCGGGGAGCTGTTTTTT. Its protein is CASSLGTTSTGELFF.